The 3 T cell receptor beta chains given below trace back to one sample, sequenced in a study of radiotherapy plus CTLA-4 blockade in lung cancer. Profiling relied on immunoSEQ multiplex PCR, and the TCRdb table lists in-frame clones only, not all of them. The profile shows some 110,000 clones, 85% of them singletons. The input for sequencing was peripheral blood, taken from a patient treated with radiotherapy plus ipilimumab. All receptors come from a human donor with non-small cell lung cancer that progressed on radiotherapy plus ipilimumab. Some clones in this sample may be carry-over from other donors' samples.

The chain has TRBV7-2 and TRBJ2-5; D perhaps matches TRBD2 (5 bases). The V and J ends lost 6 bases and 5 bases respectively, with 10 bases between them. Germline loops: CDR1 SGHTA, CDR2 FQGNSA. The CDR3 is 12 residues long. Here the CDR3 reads CASSTRGETQYF. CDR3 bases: TGTGCCAGCAGTACTAGAGGGGAGACCCAGTACTTC.

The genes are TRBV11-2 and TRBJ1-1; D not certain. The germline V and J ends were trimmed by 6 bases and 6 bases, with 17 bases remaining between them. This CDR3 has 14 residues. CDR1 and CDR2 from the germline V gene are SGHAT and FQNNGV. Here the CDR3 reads CASRRLNVGPEAFF. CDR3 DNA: TGTGCCAGCAGACGTCTCAATGTCGGCCCTGAAGCTTTCTTT.

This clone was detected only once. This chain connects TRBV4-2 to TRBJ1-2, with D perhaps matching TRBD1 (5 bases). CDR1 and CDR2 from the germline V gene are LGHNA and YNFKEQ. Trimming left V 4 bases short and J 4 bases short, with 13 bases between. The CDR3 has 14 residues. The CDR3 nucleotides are TGTGCCAGCAGCCGAAGCTCAGACAGCTATGGCTACACCTTC. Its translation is CASSRSSDSYGYTF.